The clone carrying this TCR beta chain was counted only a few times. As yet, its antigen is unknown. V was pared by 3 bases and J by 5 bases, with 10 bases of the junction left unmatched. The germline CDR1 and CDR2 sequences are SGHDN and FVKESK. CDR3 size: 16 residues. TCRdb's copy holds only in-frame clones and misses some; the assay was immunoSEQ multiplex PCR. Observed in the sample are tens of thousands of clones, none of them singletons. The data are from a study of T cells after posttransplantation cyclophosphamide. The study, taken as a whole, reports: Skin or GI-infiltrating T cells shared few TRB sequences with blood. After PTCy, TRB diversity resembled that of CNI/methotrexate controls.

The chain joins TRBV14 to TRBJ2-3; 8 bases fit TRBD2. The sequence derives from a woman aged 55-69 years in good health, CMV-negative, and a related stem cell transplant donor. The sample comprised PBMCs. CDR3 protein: CASSQDTSGWGDTQYF. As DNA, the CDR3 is TGTGCCAGCAGCCAGGACACTAGCGGTTGGGGAGATACGCAGTATTTT.